The source of this TCR beta chain is a study of cytomegalovirus exposure and HLA in healthy donors (dated by TCRdb to the late 2010s). About the study as a whole: An earlier analysis of roughly 630 of the donors reported more than 250 Gb of sequence data and roughly 110 million unique TCR beta sequences from around 200 million T cells. Among over 350 genotyped donors of the cohort, an average of roughly 240,000 unique TCR beta nucleotide sequences were sequenced per donor, around a sixth of them non-productive. Several DR-DQ haplotypes were treated as single units for association and clustering because of strong linkage in the cohort. In the later analysis, no new phenotypic data were used to find candidate immune exposures; instead, reliance was placed on TCR beta sequences and their occurrence across donors. An early release that covered about 640 HLA-typed donors contained about 290 gigabases of sequencing data and around 80 million unique TCR sequences. The number of donors typed differed by locus, with about 620-630 for A, B, C, DRB1 and DQB1, around 560 for DQA1, nearly 610 for DPA1, and around 460 for DPB1. In a later genetic analysis, genome-wide SNP genotypes for about 55% of the roughly 700 donors were used, and that subset was treated as a discovery cohort. The study aimed to test whether cataloging public T cell receptors could reveal signatures of past pathogen exposure. Class I and class II HLA loci were covered by the typing at four-digit resolution. The T cell repertoires of some 700 subjects were profiled by immunosequencing and related to cytomegalovirus serostatus. The study combined high-throughput TCR immunosequencing, statistical association of individual TCRs with disease status, and machine learning to predict cytomegalovirus infection status. Alongside the repertoire data, information on donor age, sex, ethnicity and CMV serostatus was compiled. In a later analysis, previously published TCR beta repertoires from 600 to 850 donors were re-analyzed and high-resolution HLA genotyping was added so that TCR occurrence patterns could be studied. In an earlier analysis of more than 550 of the donors, high-throughput TCR beta sequencing was used to judge whether each TCR beta V gene segment behaved as functional or pseudogenic. All discovery cohort repertoires had been generated using a single sequencing platform. Along with the roughly 700-subject first cohort, a separate validation cohort of around 110 different subjects was used. Of the roughly 400 genotyped donors, approximately 80% fell in the genetic ancestry cluster associated with self-reported Caucasian donors. General conclusions and limits of the study: A few of the identified cytomegalovirus-associated TCR beta chains were confirmed in vitro to be specific for cytomegalovirus antigens. A later analysis found that HLA-associated TCR beta chains were more clonally expanded and had lower generation probabilities than equally common non-associated chains. A later analysis found that TCR association rates varied across HLA loci, with DRB1 alleles showing the most associated TCRs and HLA-C alleles the fewest. The classifier was reported to diagnose cytomegalovirus status with high specificity and sensitivity in both the original and validation cohorts. Most CMV-associated TCR beta chains appeared to be HLA-restricted in a later analysis, and the HLA associations seemed to be driven largely by CMV exposure. Compared with the roughly 700-donor mean, donors in an Asian-associated ancestry cluster had fewer N-insertions in productive TCRs, according to a later genetic analysis. In a later analysis, several top co-occurrence clusters were reported to appear linked to parvovirus B19, influenza, CMV and Epstein-Barr virus. Correlated functional status among segregating V segments might be attributable to linkage disequilibrium, but an unknown experimental factor could not be ruled out. Because HLA typing was unavailable for some donors at each locus, only the typed subset was used in association tests. A later analysis associated 15,000 to 20,000 TCR beta sequences with specific HLA alleles at a false discovery rate of 0.05. A further reported finding was that TCR beta sequences accurately predicted the HLA-A and HLA-B alleles for most subjects in the first cohort. A total of 150 or so TCR beta chains were listed by the study as associated with cytomegalovirus. The authors suggested that the approach could potentially be extended to other disease states and immunological phenotypes. When HLA alleles, especially DR and DQ, strongly co-occurred, attributing TCR associations to individual alleles was difficult. Presence/absence analyses assumed roughly uniform sequencing depth across donors, an assumption that may not hold. Because counts were too low, 15 to 20 rarely observed V segments, including chromosome 9 orphons, were excluded from the earlier analysis of around 640 of the donors. This cohort had only TCR beta chains sequenced, and the lack of alpha or paired-chain data limited which features could be detected. A cluster of highly shared sequence variants was judged likely to represent a technical artifact of the sequencing pipeline. In a later genetic analysis, a missense DCLRE1C variant was associated with V-gene and J-gene trimming of TCR beta chains, and the association was replicated in an independent cohort. An earlier analysis of approximately 540 of the donors showed that most TCR beta V segments appeared in productive rearrangements either about 90% or about 30% of the time, which broadly matched IMGT annotations. Immune exposure information for the cohort was limited to CMV serostatus. Most TCR sequences were observed very rarely across donors, whereas some public TCRs were present in many individuals. Some IMGT-functional V segments, including TRBV6-2 and TRBV6-3, could not be told apart with the 87-base-pair reads, so those segments were excluded.

The cohort consisted of 666 healthy bone marrow donors. All cohort members were sampled while nominally healthy, although unrecorded immune exposures were likely present. The donor was CMV seropositive and belonged to the group of about 290 seropositive cohort members. A peripheral blood sample was provided by each donor, and peripheral blood mononuclear cells were used for TCR beta sequencing. The Qiagen DNeasy Blood Extraction Kit was used to extract genomic DNA from the blood cell samples. To prepare the library, the immunoSEQ multiplex PCR assay was applied. For the multiplex PCR, a mixture combining 60 forward primers for TCR Vbeta segments and 13 reverse primers for TCR Jbeta segments was used. The CDR3 region of rearranged TCR beta genes was amplified from genomic DNA with a multiplex PCR assay. The amplified TCR beta libraries were sequenced on the Illumina HiSeq System as 87-base-pair reads. The original methods were these. In a later analysis, some 80 million unique TCR beta chains were counted across the approximately 640 repertoires, and about 9.9 million of these chains were shared by at least two donors. To remove PCR and sequencing errors, raw reads were error-corrected and collapsed into unique sequences using a nearest-neighbor algorithm that merged closely related sequences. To assign V, D and J gene segments, CDR3 sequences were aligned to IMGT reference sequences. For a sequence to be retained, at least a six-nucleotide match to both a V gene segment and a J gene segment was required. Rearrangements were called productive when the CDR3 lacked stop codons and stayed in frame with V and J; all others were non-productive. Following IMGT convention, CDR3 was defined as the stretch from the second conserved V-encoded cysteine to the conserved J-encoded phenylalanine. The earlier analysis of about 500 of the donors excluded sequences that lacked an unambiguous match to a single V gene segment. In an earlier analysis of a few hundred of the donors, a V segment was called functional when productive rearrangements were above 56.7%, and segregating when the standard deviation between donors exceeded 5%. A statistical classification framework was developed to diagnose cytomegalovirus status using the catalog of TCR beta chain sequences. A later analysis assigned V and J genes by comparing TCR nucleotide sequences with IMGT/GENE-DB human TR gene sequences. In a later analysis, CDR3 sequences and most-parsimonious VDJ recombination scenarios were assigned using the TCRdist pipeline. In a later analysis, every TCR beta chain was defined by the combination of its CDR3 amino acid sequence and its V-gene family, and reads without a unique V-gene family were dropped. As a way to deal with suspected cross-contamination and a sequencing artifact, a later analysis dropped over 550 nucleotide sequences that were highly shared and had low generation probability. In a later analysis, a clonal expansion index was calculated for each public chain from normalized within-repertoire ranks of inferred template counts. Generation probabilities in a later analysis came from a VDJ recombination model fitted to out-of-frame rearrangements, and those results were checked against IGoR. A later analysis scored TCR-TCR, TCR-HLA and TCR-CMV co-occurrence with hypergeometric tests, applying a repertoire-size bias correction to TCR pairs. In a later analysis, false discovery rates were estimated by permuting HLA or CMV assignments 20 times. In a later analysis, co-occurring TCRs were grouped using DBSCAN, and TCRdist sequence similarity was added for clustering within HLA-allele-positive subsets. Repertoires with fewer than 30,000 or more than 120,000 public chains were left out of co-occurrence clustering, as were about 5 repertoires with anomalous nucleotide sharing. The table was pulled from immuneACCESS by TCRdb, which kept in-frame rearrangements only. Such tables lose some clones; where checked, under half of the loss comes from unresolved V genes, and the rest has no known cause. V and J calls and clone size are given by that table; D and trimming were obtained from the DNA. Across this sample there are roughly 54,000 clones, with approximately 63% seen only once. The ten largest clonotypes hold roughly 21% of the sample.

From its cysteine to its phenylalanine, the CDR3 spans 15 amino acids. Here the CDR3 DNA is all that survives: 45 bases in frame from base 1. V is pared back by 5 bases and J by 3 bases, with 16 bases lying between the germline termini. CDR1 is given as KGHSH and CDR2 as LQKENI, both from the germline V gene. On this clone itself: The antigen it binds to is not known. No clone much larger than this one lies a single base away; base qualities are absent.

Rearrangement joined TRBV18 to TRBJ1-1; the D gene lacks a confident call. The sequence derives from a woman aged 55-69 years in good health and CMV-seropositive. Sequencing input: PBMCs. The CDR3 corresponds to CASSYHRPRDTEAFF. The DNA reads as follows: TGTGCCAGCTCATACCACCGACCCCGGGACACTGAAGCTTTCTTT.